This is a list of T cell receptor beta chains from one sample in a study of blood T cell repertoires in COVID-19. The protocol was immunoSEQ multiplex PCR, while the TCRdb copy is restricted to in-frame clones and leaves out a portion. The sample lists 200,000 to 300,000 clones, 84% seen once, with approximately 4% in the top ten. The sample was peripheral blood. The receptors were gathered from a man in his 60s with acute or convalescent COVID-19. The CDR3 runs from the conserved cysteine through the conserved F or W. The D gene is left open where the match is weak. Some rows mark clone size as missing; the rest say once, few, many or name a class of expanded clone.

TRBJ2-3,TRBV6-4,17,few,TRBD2,TGTGCCAGCAGTGAGGGGACTAGCGGGGGGGCCACAGATACGCAGTATTTT,CASSEGTSGGATDTQYF
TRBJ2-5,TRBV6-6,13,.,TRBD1,TGTGCCAGCAGGCCCACAGGGGTGGAGACCCAGTACTTC,CASRPTGVETQYF
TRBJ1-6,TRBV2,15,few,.,TGTGCCAGCAGTAAAGACAGCTCCTATAATTCACCCCTCCACTTT,CASSKDSSYNSPLHF
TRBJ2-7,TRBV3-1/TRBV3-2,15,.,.,TGTGCCAGCAGCCCTGAGGCGGGCCGGTGGTCCGAGCAGTACTTC,CASSPEAGRWSEQYF
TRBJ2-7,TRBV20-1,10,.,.,TGCAGTGCTAGTGCGGGCGAGCAGTACTTC,CSASAGEQYF
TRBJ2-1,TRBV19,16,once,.,TGTGCCAGTAGACCTCAGGGAAATCCCTCCTACAATGAGCAGTTCTTC,CASRPQGNPSYNEQFF
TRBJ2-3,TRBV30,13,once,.,TGTGCCTGGAGTTCCCCGACTCTAGATACGCAGTATTTT,CAWSSPTLDTQYF
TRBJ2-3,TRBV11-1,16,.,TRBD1,TGTGCCAGCAGCTTAGGGACAGGGGCCCAAACAGATACGCAGTATTTT,CASSLGTGAQTDTQYF
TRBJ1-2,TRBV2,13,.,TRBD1,TGTGCCAGCAAGGCAGGGGGGCTCTATGGCTACACCTTC,CASKAGGLYGYTF
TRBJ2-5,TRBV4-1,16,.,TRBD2,TGCGCCAGCAGTCAACTAGCGGGAGGGTACCAAGAGACCCAGTACTTC,CASSQLAGGYQETQYF
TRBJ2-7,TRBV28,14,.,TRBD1,TGTGCCAGCAGGGGACAGGGCTGGTCCTACGAGCAGTACTTC,CASRGQGWSYEQYF
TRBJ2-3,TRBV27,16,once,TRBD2,TGTGCCAGCAGTTTAAGGGGTAGCGGGAACACAGATACGCAGTATTTT,CASSLRGSGNTDTQYF
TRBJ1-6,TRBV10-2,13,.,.,TGCGCCAGCAGTGTTACAGGGCGGTCACCCCTCCACTTT,CASSVTGRSPLHF
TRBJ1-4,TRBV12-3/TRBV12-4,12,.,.,TGTGCCAGCAGCTGGGCCGGACAGCCGCTGTTTTTT,CASSWAGQPLFF
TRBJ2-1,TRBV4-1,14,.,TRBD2,TGCGCCAGCAGCCCCTGGACTAGCTACAATGAGCAGTTCTTC,CASSPWTSYNEQFF
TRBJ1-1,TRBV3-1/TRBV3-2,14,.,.,TGTGCCAGCAGCCAAGGGATGGGGAGCACTGAAGCTTTCTTT,CASSQGMGSTEAFF
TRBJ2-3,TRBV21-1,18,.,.,TGTGCCAGCAGCAAACCGGACAGGGAATATAGTAGCACAGATACGCAGTATTTT,CASSKPDREYSSTDTQYF
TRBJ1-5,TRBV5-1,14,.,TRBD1,TGCGCCAGCAGCTTCGGGTCAGGGGGTCAGCCCCAGCATTTT,CASSFGSGGQPQHF
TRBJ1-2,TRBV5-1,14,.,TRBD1,TGCGCCAGCAGCAACGCCGGGACAGCGGAGGGCTACACCTTC,CASSNAGTAEGYTF
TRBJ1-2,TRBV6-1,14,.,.,TGTGCCAGCAGTGAATTGTACAGCTCCAGTGGCTACACCTTC,CASSELYSSSGYTF
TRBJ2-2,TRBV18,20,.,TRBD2,TGTGCCAGCTCACCACCTTCGGGACTAGCGGGAGGGCCGGTCACCGGGGAGCTGTTTTTT,CASSPPSGLAGGPVTGELFF
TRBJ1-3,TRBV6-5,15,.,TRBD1,TGTGCCAGCAGTAAGGGACAGAGCTCTGGAAACACCATATATTTT,CASSKGQSSGNTIYF
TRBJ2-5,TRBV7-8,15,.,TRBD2,TGTGCCAGCAGCTTAGCTAGCGGGACCCAAGAGACCCAGTACTTC,CASSLASGTQETQYF
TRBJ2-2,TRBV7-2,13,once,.,TGTGCCAGCAGCTTAGGAATAGCCGGGGAGCTGTTTTTT,CASSLGIAGELFF
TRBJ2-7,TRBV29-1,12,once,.,TGCAGCGCTGTTGAGAGCTCCTACGAGCAGTACTTC,CSAVESSYEQYF
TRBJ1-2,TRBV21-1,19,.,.,TGTGCCAGCAGCAAGGAGCCACGCGGGGGGGTCAGGCCCTCCTATGGCTACACCTTC,CASSKEPRGGVRPSYGYTF
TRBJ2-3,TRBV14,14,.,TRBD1,TGTGCCAGCAGCCATCCCGGACAGGGGGTTACGCAGTATTTT,CASSHPGQGVTQYF
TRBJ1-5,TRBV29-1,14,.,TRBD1,TGCAGCGTCGTAGGGACAGAGATCAATCAGCCCCAGCATTTT,CSVVGTEINQPQHF
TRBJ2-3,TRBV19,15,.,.,TGTGCCAGTAAGGAGGTACCCTTCGGCACAGATACGCAGTATTTT,CASKEVPFGTDTQYF
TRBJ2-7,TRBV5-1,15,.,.,TGCGCCAGCAGCTTGTTGTCGGCACCTAGGTACGAGCAGTACTTC,CASSLLSAPRYEQYF
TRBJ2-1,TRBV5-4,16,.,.,TGTGCCAGCAGCTTGGGGGCAGAGAGACCCTACAATGAGCAGTTCTTC,CASSLGAERPYNEQFF
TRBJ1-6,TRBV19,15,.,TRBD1,TGTGCCAGTAGCCCAAACGCAGGGGGTTTTTCACCCCTCCACTTT,CASSPNAGGFSPLHF
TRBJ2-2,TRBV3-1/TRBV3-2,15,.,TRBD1,TGTGCCAGCAGACCAGGGACAGCGAACACCGGGGAGCTGTTTTTT,CASRPGTANTGELFF
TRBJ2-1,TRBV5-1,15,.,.,TGCGCCAGCAGATTGCGGGCGGGGGCCGACGGTGAGCAGTTCTTC,CASRLRAGADGEQFF
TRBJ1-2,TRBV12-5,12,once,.,TGTGCTAGTGGAGGGGGGGCCTATGGCTACACCTTC,CASGGGAYGYTF